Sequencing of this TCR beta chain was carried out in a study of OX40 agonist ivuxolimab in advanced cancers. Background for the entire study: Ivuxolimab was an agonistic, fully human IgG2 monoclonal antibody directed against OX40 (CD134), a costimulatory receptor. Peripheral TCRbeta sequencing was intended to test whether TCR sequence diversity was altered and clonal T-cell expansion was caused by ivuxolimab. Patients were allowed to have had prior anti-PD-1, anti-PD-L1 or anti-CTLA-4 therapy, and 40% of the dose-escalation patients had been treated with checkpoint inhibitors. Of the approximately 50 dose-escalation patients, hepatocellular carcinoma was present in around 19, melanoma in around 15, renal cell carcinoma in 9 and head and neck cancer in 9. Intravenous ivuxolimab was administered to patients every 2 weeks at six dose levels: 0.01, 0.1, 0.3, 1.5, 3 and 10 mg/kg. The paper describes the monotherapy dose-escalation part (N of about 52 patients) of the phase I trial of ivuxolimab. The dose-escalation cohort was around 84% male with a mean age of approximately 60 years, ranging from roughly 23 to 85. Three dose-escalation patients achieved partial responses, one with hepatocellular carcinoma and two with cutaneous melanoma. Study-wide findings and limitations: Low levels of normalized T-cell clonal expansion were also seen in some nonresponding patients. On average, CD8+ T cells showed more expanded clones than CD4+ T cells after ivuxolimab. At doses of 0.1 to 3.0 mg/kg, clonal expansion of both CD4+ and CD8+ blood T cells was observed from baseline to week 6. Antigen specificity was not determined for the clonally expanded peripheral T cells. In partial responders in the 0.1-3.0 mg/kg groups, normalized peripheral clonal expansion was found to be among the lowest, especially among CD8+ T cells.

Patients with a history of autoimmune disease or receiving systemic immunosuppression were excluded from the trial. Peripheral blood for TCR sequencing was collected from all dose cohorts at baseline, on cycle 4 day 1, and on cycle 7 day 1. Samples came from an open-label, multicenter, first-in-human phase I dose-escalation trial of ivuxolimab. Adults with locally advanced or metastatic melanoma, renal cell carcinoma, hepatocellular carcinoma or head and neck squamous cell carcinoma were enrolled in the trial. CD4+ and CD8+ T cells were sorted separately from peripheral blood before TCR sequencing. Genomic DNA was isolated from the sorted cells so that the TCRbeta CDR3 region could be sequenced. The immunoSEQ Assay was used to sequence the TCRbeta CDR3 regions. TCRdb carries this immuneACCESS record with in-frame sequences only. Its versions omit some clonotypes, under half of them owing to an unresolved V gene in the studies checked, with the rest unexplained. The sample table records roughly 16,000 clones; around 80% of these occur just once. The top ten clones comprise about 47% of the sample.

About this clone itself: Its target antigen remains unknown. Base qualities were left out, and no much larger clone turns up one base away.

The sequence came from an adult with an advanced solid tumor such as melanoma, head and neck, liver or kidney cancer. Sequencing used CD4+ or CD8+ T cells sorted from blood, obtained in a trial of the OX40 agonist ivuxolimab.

The CDR3 protein is CASSFVGNRLEAFF. DNA sequence: TGCGCCAGCAGCTTTGTGGGGAACCGCTTGGAAGCTTTCTTT. Recombination connected TRBV5-1 to TRBJ1-1; confidence is insufficient to name the D gene. Trimming removed 2 bases from V and 8 bases from J, leaving 16 bases between the germline ends. CDR1 and CDR2, looked up from the germline V gene, are SGHRS and YFSETQ. From the cysteine up to the phenylalanine, the CDR3 has a length of 14 residues. Kept here is only the CDR3 DNA, which spans 42 bases and is read in frame from base 1.